This T cell receptor (beta chain) was retrieved from a study of a mutant IDH1 vaccine in newly diagnosed glioma. For the study at large: Patients were pretreated with radiotherapy, temozolomide, or both, mostly both.

Indicated time point: week 35, safety follow-up. Vaccination comprised doses that each held 300 ug of mutant IDH1 20-mer peptide, plus topical imiquimod. New IDH1-mutant, ATRX-lost WHO grade 3 or 4 astrocytomas occurred in donors. Profiled with immunoSEQ multiplex PCR; TCRdb holds only in-frame clones, not every one. The sample carries about 69,000 clones, 85% to 90% recorded once. Points on this clone: What it recognizes is unknown.

Sequenced here: PBMCs, sampled from a glioma patient whose treatment included an IDH1 peptide vaccine. This sequence was found in a man younger than 40 with glioma.

Here the CDR3 reads CASIEGGRNTIYF. The CDR3 bases are TGTGCCAGTATCGAGGGAGGGAGAAACACCATATATTTT. V and J are TRBV19 and TRBJ1-3; D call uncertain. Between the trimmed V and J ends, which lost 7 bases and 5 bases, there was a span of 12 bases. In germline, CDR1 is LNHDA, CDR2 SQIVND (reference sequence). This CDR3 is 13 amino acids long.